This T cell receptor (beta chain) emerged from a study of blood T cell repertoires in COVID-19. Original data processing: From reference gene primer amplification, estimates of nucleated cell counts were derived. Profiling relied on immunoSEQ multiplex PCR, and the TCRdb table lists in-frame clones only, not all of them. From that table come the V and J calls and clone size; the DNA was used to work out D and trimming. The repertoire holds 200,000 to 250,000 clones, with about 88% as singletons. The V and J ends lost 0 bases and 4 bases, in that order; junction bases with no gene match: 7. This CDR3 is built from 17 residues. In germline, CDR1 is SGDLS, CDR2 YYNGEE.

The source of this sequence is a woman aged 40 to 50 who had recovered from COVID-19. The chain is built from TRBV9 and TRBJ2-2, with 9 bases fitting TRBD1. The sequenced material came from peripheral blood. The CDR3 loop reads CASSVESGQGITGELFF. DNA of the CDR3: TGTGCCAGCAGCGTAGAATCGGGACAGGGAATCACCGGGGAGCTGTTTTTT.